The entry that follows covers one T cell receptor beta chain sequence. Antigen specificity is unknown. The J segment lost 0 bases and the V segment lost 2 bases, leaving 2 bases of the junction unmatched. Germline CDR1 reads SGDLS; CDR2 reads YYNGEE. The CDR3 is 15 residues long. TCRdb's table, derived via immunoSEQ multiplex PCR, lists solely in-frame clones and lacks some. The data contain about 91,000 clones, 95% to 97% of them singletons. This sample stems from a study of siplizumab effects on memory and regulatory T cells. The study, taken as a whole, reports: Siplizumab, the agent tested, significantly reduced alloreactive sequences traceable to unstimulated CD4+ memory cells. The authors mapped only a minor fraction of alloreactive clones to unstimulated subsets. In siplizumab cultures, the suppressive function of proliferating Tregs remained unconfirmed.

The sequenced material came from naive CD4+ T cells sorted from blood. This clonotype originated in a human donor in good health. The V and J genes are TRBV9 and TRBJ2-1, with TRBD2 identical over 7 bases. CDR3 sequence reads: CASSVSGNSYNEQFF. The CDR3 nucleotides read TGTGCCAGCAGCGTGAGCGGGAACTCCTACAATGAGCAGTTCTTC.